This T cell receptor beta chain came from a study of CD8 T cells in ankylosing spondylitis. Broader study findings: CD8+ by phenotype, disease-linked clones were relatively rare in peripheral blood.

As the method for making TCR beta libraries, quantitative 5'-RACE with molecular barcodes was used. A single record per CDR3 protein comes from TCRdb applying MiXCR to the 5' RACE reads. The repertoire holds tens of thousands of distinct CDR3 sequences, with around 26% as singletons. At least ten counts were recorded for this clonotype. Antigen specificity is unknown. V gave up 2 bases and J gave up 5 bases, with 9 bases separating them. Germline V lookup: CDR1 SGHTA, CDR2 FQGNSA. The CDR3 is 14 residues long. This chain joins TRBV7-2 and TRBJ2-2; D is unresolved. The sample taken for sequencing was blood, either unsorted or a sorted T cell fraction (not recorded which). The clonotype was recovered from a male donor with ankylosing spondylitis or in good health (not recorded which). The CDR3 nucleotides read TGTGCCAGCAGCTTACTACGTCAGACCGGGGAGCTGTTTTTT. Its translation is CASSLLRQTGELFF. Looking up the rest from reference TRBV7-2 and TRBJ2-2 gives the full variable domain: GAGVSQSPSNKVTEKGKDVELRCDPISGHTALYWYRQSLGQGLEFLIYFQGNSAPDKSGLPSDRFSAERTGGSVSTLTIQRTQQEDSAVYLCASSLLRQTGELFFGEGSRLTVL.